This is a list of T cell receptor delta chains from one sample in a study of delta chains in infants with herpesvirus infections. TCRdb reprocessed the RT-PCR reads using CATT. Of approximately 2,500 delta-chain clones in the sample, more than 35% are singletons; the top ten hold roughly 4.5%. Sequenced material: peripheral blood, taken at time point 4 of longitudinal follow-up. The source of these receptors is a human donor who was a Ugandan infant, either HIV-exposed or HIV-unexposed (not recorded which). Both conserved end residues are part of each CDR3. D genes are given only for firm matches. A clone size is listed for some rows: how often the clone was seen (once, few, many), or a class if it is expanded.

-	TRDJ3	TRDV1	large	TGTGCTCTTGGGGAAAATCGTTGCAGCCCACTCTCCTGGGACACCCGACAGATGTTTTTC	CALGENRCSPLSWDTRQMFF
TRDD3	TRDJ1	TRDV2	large	TGTGCCTGTGACTATCTGGGGGATACGGGCGATAAACTCATCTTT	CACDYLGDTGDKLIF
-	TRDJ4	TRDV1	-	TGTGCTCTTGGGGGTCTGAAAAGGCCTTCCTACGAGACTGGGGGATTGAGGAAGAGACCCCTGATCTTT	CALGGLKRPSYETGGLRKRPLIF
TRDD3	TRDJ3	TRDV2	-	TGTGCCTGTGACACCGTACTGGGGCCATCCTGGGACACCCGACAGATGTTTTTC	CACDTVLGPSWDTRQMFF
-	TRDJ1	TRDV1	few	TGTGCTCTTGGGGAACGCAAACTCAATCCTTCGATGTACTTCTACACCGATAAACTCATCTTT	CALGERKLNPSMYFYTDKLIF
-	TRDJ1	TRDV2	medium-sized	TGTGCCTGTGACACTCTGGGGCTTAGGGATAAACTCATCTTT	CACDTLGLRDKLIF
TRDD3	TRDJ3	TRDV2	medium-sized	TGTGCCTGTGACCCCGTGGTGGGGGATAAGAGCTCCTGGGACACCCGACAGATGTTTTTC	CACDPVVGDKSSWDTRQMFF
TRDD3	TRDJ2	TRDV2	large	TGTGCCTGTGACTCTGTACTGGGGGGAGCTTTGACAGCACAACTCTTCTTT	CACDSVLGGALTAQLFF
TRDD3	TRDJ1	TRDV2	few	TGTGCCTGTGACACCCTTGGGGATACGCGGGAGTACACCGATAAACTCATCTTT	CACDTLGDTREYTDKLIF
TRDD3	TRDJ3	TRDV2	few	TGTGCCTGTGACCTACTAAGCCTTCCAACAGAAGTACTGGGGGATTCGGGGAGCTCCTGGGACACCCGACAGATGTTTTTC	CACDLLSLPTEVLGDSGSSWDTRQMFF
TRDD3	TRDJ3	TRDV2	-	TGTGCCTGTGACACCTGGGGGATATCGGCCAGCTCCTGGGACACCCGACAGATGTTTTTC	CACDTWGISASSWDTRQMFF
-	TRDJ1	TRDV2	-	TGTGCCTGTGACACAGTGCTGGGTCCTGACCACACCGATAAACTCATCTTT	CACDTVLGPDHTDKLIF
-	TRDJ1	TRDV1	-	TGTGCTCTTGGGGACGACAGACTTCAGCGGGGACCCCCCGATAAACTCATCTTT	CALGDDRLQRGPPDKLIF
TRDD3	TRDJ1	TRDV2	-	TGTGCCTGTGACCCAGTACTGGGGTCCGAACTCATCTTT	CACDPVLGSELIF
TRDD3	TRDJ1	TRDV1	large	TGTGCTCTTGGAGGGCCTTCCTACCCTCTCTGGGGGATACTCTACACCGATAAACTCATCTTT	CALGGPSYPLWGILYTDKLIF
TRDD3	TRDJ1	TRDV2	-	TGTGCCTGTGACACCGGTTATGGGGGATACGATAAACTCATCTTT	CACDTGYGGYDKLIF
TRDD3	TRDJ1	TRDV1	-	TGTGCTCTTGGGGAACGGGGAAGAAGTCTACTGGGGGATACGCGTATCACCGATAAACTCATCTTT	CALGERGRSLLGDTRITDKLIF
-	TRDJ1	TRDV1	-	TGTGCTCTTGGGGAACTCCCAAACTACCCCCCTCAACCCTTCCCCCGGGGGTACACCGATAAACTCATCTTT	CALGELPNYPPQPFPRGYTDKLIF
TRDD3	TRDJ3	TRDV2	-	TGTGCCTGTGACACCTGGGGGACGAGCTCCTGGGACACCCGACAGATGTTTTTC	CACDTWGTSSWDTRQMFF
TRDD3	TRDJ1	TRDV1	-	TGTGCTCTTGGGGAAACTTTCATCATCCCCACTAAGGGGATACGCGTCACCGATAAACTCATCTTT	CALGETFIIPTKGIRVTDKLIF
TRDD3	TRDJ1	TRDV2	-	TGTGCCTGTGACACCGTTACCCGACTGGGGGATACGCCCCGGGACGCCGATAAACTCATCTTT	CACDTVTRLGDTPRDADKLIF
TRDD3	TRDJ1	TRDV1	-	TGTGCTCTTGGGGAAGCGTGGCGACCGTACTGGGGGATACTTCTTCCACGACCACCGGGTGCGACCGATAAACTCATCTTT	CALGEAWRPYWGILLPRPPGATDKLIF
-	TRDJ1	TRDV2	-	TGTGCCTGTGACACCGTCAAGGGGCTTGGGAGGGACACCGATAAACTCATCTTT	CACDTVKGLGRDTDKLIF
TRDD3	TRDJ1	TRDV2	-	TGTGCCTGTGACTCCCTTACTGGGGGTCCAAGACTCATCTTT	CACDSLTGGPRLIF
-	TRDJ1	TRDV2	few	TGTGCCTGTGACACCGTCGGTCATGGGGGCTATAGCGATAAACTCATCTTT	CACDTVGHGGYSDKLIF
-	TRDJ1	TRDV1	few	TGTGCTCTTGGGGAAGGGACGTTGGGGATCTACACCGATAAACTCATCTTT	CALGEGTLGIYTDKLIF
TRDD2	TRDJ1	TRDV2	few	TGTGCCTGTGACCCCCTTCCTACGACGGGTGCTGGAAGTTCGGCCGATAAACTCATCTTT	CACDPLPTTGAGSSADKLIF
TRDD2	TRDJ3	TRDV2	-	TGTGCCTGTGACCCCGTTCGGTTCCTACTCACGGGAAATCCGAGCTCCTGGGACACCCGACAGATGTTTTTC	CACDPVRFLLTGNPSSWDTRQMFF
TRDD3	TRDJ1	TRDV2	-	TGTGCCTGTGACACCTCGTCGCCGTCTACTGGGGGATACACCGATAAACTCATCTTT	CACDTSSPSTGGYTDKLIF